This T cell receptor beta chain was obtained from a study of beta chain features in type 1 diabetes listed by TCRdb under 2018. At the level of the whole study: Mean age, gender distribution, total cell number and subset yield were not different between patients and healthy donors. Across all samples, almost 110 million sorted cells were examined, and cell number per subset correlated strongly with RNA yield. The study compared the TCRB repertoires of sorted circulating CD4+ T cell subsets in recently diagnosed type 1 diabetes patients with those in matched healthy donors. Regulatory and stem cell-like memory subsets were obtained from only 8 patients and about 8 healthy donors, while naive and central memory subsets were obtained from all 28 donors.

Taken from the germline V gene (reference sequence), the CDR1 and CDR2 loops are SGHNT and YYREEE. At the junction V is shortened by 0 bases and J by 5 bases, with 12 bases in between. The CDR3, from cysteine to phenylalanine, totals 14 residues. Just the 42-base CDR3 DNA is kept, in frame starting at base 1. Overall study results and their limits: Only small numbers of individuals were included in the HLA sub-analyses, which left unresolved whether HLA type had any influence on TCRB rearrangement. Because cDNA was sequenced instead of genomic DNA, activated cells with high expression could be over-represented, although the groups did not differ in activation or CD3 levels. Type 1 diabetes patients showed a moderate but significant shortening of TCRB CDR3 length in all four CD4+ subsets. Naive, central memory and regulatory TCRB repertoires appeared more similar among patients than among healthy donors. At VDJ recombination sites, type 1 diabetes patients had fewer insertions and more deleted nucleotides, which implies abnormalities in thymic rearrangement. Shorter templates might have been favored by PCR, but patient and control samples were amplified and corrected together, so both groups would have been affected equally by any skew.

This clone was observed a handful of times. The antigen it recognizes is unknown. Within one base of it there is no much larger clone, and no base qualities were kept. Each donor gave one peripheral blood draw, averaging approximately 0.11 L, which was collected into heparinised tubes. Naive, central memory, regulatory and stem cell-like memory CD4+ T cells were sorted on a BD FACSAria II using a panel including CD45RO, CCR7, CD25, CD127, CD95 and CD27. All sorted populations exceeded 95% purity. PBMCs were separated immediately by Lymphoprep density gradient centrifugation and were stained directly, without being cultured. So that batch effects would be minimized, each experiment stained and sorted samples in pairs, pairing one healthy donor with one patient. The entire amount of isolated RNA was reverse transcribed using the High Capacity cDNA Reverse Transcription Kit, so the sequenced TCRB transcripts were expressed ones. Deep immunoSEQ sequencing was performed on naive, central memory and regulatory T cell samples, with an average of around 3.4 million total reads per sample. Sorted cells were lysed in RLT buffer and RNA was extracted with DNase-treated RNeasy Micro or Mini kits, depending on cell number. To prevent cross-contamination, every cell subset was processed on its own, while patient and healthy donor samples were processed together. The immunoSEQ multiplex PCR was used to amplify TCRB sequences from cDNA, yielding 87-bp fragments that span the CDR3 region. Amplicons were sequenced on the Illumina HiSeq platform. In the paper's pipeline: PCR bias was computationally corrected using synthetic template baselines, reads within Hamming distance 2 were collapsed, and singletons that could not be merged were discarded. Reads were aligned against IMGT so that V, D and J genes, CDR3 length and insertions or deletions at six rearrangement sites could be assigned. Within each subset, clonotype counts were normalized to sorted cell number, after which true diversity and Gini coefficients were computed with the tcR R package. The overlap coefficient, calculated on TCRB nucleotide sequences, was used to quantify repertoire sharing. Out-of-frame TCRB sequences from naive cells were analyzed to stand in for the pre-selection repertoire. In TCRdb, the immuneACCESS table is reduced to in-frame sequences with V and J assigned. These tables do not hold every clone; where another copy was compared, an unresolved V gene accounts for under half, and the others remain unexplained. That table supplies the V and J calls and clone size; D and trimming were determined from the DNA. This sample lists a few hundred thousand clones; 9.6% were detected once. The ten most abundant clones make up less than 0.035% of the sample.

The origin of this receptor is a young woman in good health. The chain is assembled from TRBV5-4 and TRBJ2-7; a tentative D call is TRBD1 (6 bases match). Sequenced material: naive CD4+ T cells from blood. This specimen's cell subset or site label, per the study, means: true naive CD4+ T cells. The CDR3 protein is CASSLGDKTHEQYF. Here is the DNA: TGTGCCAGCAGCTTGGGGGACAAGACCCACGAGCAGTACTTC.